A single sample is the source of the 24 T cell receptor beta chains below, sequenced in a study of blood T cell repertoires in COVID-19. Data came from immunoSEQ multiplex PCR; TCRdb stores just in-frame clones and leaves some out. The table lists about 150,000 clones, around 86% of them singletons. Sequenced: peripheral blood. Receptors were obtained from a woman older than 75 with COVID-19, enrolled during active disease.

The chain joins TRBV9 to TRBJ2-2, with D tentatively TRBD1 (5 bases). Germline CDR1 is SGDLS and CDR2 is YYNGEE. Trimming pared 2 bases from V and 2 bases from J, leaving 16 bases between. CDR3 size: 17 residues. CDR3: CASSVHPDWGNTGELFF. The DNA for the CDR3 is TGTGCCAGCAGCGTTCATCCGGATTGGGGCAACACCGGGGAGCTGTTTTTT.

V and J are TRBV10-3 and TRBJ1-3; no definite D call. CDR1 and CDR2 (germline): ENHRY, SYGVKD. Trimming left V 7 bases short and J 2 bases short, with 12 bases between. This CDR3 spans 14 amino acids. The CDR3 sequence: CAITLEPAGNTIYF. CDR3 DNA: TGTGCCATCACCTTAGAACCGGCTGGAAACACCATATATTTT.

This sequence joins TRBV3-1 (or the pseudogene TRBV3-2) and TRBJ2-1, with D possibly TRBD1 on 6 matching bases. This CDR3 spans 21 amino acids. CDR1 LGHDT and CDR2 YNNKEL come from the germline V gene (reference sequence). V lost 6 bases and J lost 6, with 36 bases in between. Here the CDR3 DNA reads TGTGCCAGCAGGGCCGTGCCAGGGGATTGGCTGAATGTCGCGTCGGGCAATGAGCAGTTCTTC. It yields the protein CASRAVPGDWLNVASGNEQFF.

The genes are TRBV5-1 and TRBJ2-5; D perhaps matches TRBD1 (6 bases). The CDR3 is 15 residues long. V lost 2 bases and J lost 1, with 12 bases in between. Germline V CDR1 and CDR2: SGHRS, YFSETQ. The CDR3, as DNA: TGCGCCAGCAGCTTAGGGGGTAAGGGCCAAGAGACCCAGTACTTC. The encoded protein is CASSLGGKGQETQYF. Filled out from reference TRBV5-1 and TRBJ2-5, the complete variable domain reads KAGVTQTPRYLIKTRGQQVTLSCSPISGHRSVSWYQQTPGQGLQFLFEYFSETQRNKGNFPGRFSGRQFSNSRSEMNVSTLELGDSALYLCASSLGGKGQETQYFGPGTRLLVL.

The chain links TRBV6-5 to TRBJ2-7, with 12 positions matching TRBD1. V gave up 10 bases and J gave up 4 bases; unmatched junction bases: 11. Germline V CDR1 and CDR2: MNHEY, SVGAGI. This CDR3 has 15 residues. CDR3 bases: TGTGCCACTCAAACGGGGGGACAGGGGGCTTACGAGCAGTACTTC. This gives the protein CATQTGGQGAYEQYF.

This rearrangement joins TRBV27 to TRBJ2-1; TRBD2 is a possible D gene (5 bases). The CDR3 has 16 amino acids. The V end was cut by 5 bases, the J end by 6 bases, with 20 bases between. The germline CDR1 and CDR2 sequences are MNHEY and SMNVEV (reference sequence). The CDR3 bases are TGTGCCAGCAGTCAATCTAGGGCCTCGGGGTTCAATGAGCAGTTCTTC. Its protein is CASSQSRASGFNEQFF.

This clone was observed a few times. V usage is TRBV7-9 and J usage is TRBJ1-5; unclear D gene. This CDR3 comprises 12 residues. Between the trimmed V and J ends, which lost 5 bases and 9 bases, there was a span of 11 bases. The germline CDR1 and CDR2 sequences are SEHNR and FQNEAQ (reference sequence). Here the CDR3 reads CASSLNPGPQHF. In nucleotides, the CDR3 is TGTGCCAGCAGCCTGAACCCGGGGCCCCAGCATTTT.

The rearrangement uses TRBV25-1 and TRBJ1-3; D perhaps matches TRBD1 (5 bases). Germline V gene sequence: CDR1 MGHDK, CDR2 SYGVNS. V lost 5 bases and J 4 bases, leaving 18 bases between the germline ends. This CDR3 has 16 amino acids. CDR3: CASSQTSGKPGNTIYF. The DNA for the CDR3 is TGTGCCAGCAGTCAAACGTCAGGGAAGCCCGGAAACACCATATATTTT. Together with reference TRBV25-1 and TRBJ1-3, the CDR3 gives the full variable domain: EADIYQTPRYLVIGTGKKITLECSQTMGHDKMYWYQQDPGMELHLIHYSYGVNSTEKGDLSSESTVSRIRTEHFPLTLESARPSHTSQYLCASSQTSGKPGNTIYFGEGSWLTVV.

The chain recombines TRBV2 with TRBJ2-5, with 8 nucleotides matching TRBD1. The germline V gene encodes CDR1 SNHLY and CDR2 FYNNEI. The CDR3 runs to 15 residues. V was pared by 9 bases and J by 2 bases, with 11 bases of the junction left unmatched. The DNA of the CDR3 is TGTGCCAGTCGCCGTAGGGACAGGACTCAAGAGACCCAGTACTTC. Translation gives CASRRRDRTQETQYF.

This chain links TRBV4-3 with TRBJ1-5; possible D gene TRBD1, 5 bases. Looked up from germline, CDR1 is LGHNA and CDR2 is YSLEER. Trimming pared 0 bases from V and 6 bases from J, leaving 15 bases between. The CDR3 totals 16 residues. The CDR3 is CASSQDGPGYGQPQHF. The CDR3, as DNA: TGCGCCAGCAGCCAAGATGGGCCAGGGTACGGTCAGCCCCAGCATTTT.

The chain employs TRBV7-3 and TRBJ2-3; D is unclear. Per the germline V gene, CDR1 is SGHTA and CDR2 is FQGTGA. The CDR3 is 14 residues long. Trimming pared 5 bases from V and 2 bases from J, leaving 11 bases between. The chain's CDR3 is CASSPRATTDTQYF. The CDR3 nucleotides read TGTGCCAGCAGCCCAAGAGCCACCACAGATACGCAGTATTTT.

Note on this clone: At the DNA level, this CDR3 is encoded by other sequences in the same sample as well. V usage is TRBV7-8 and J usage is TRBJ1-5, with D perhaps matching TRBD1 (6 bases). Germline V gene lookup returns CDR1 SGHVS and CDR2 FQNEAQ. There are 14 residues in the CDR3. Trimming took off 3 bases at V and 3 bases at J, with 9 bases between the two ends. The CDR3 DNA sequence: TGTGCCAGCAGCTTCGGACAGTCCAATCAGCCCCAGCATTTT. Translated, it gives CASSFGQSNQPQHF.

The V and J genes are TRBV6-2 or TRBV6-3 and TRBJ2-4; a weak D match, TRBD2 (5 bases). Trimming cost V 5 bases and J 3 bases, with 14 bases left between them. The CDR3 extends over 15 amino acids. CDR1 MNHEY and CDR2 SVGEGT come from the germline V gene. The CDR3 spells CASSPDYLGKNIQYF. As DNA, the CDR3 is TGTGCCAGCAGTCCCGACTACTTGGGCAAAAACATTCAGTACTTC.

The CDR3, as DNA: TGTGCCAGCAGCCCGCAGATAGCTAGCACAGATACGCAGTATTTT. Translation gives CASSPQIASTDTQYF. The rearrangement links TRBV11-3 to TRBJ2-3; D is uncertain. Germline V gene lookup returns CDR1 SGHNT and CDR2 YENEEA. CDR3 length: 15 amino acids. V was trimmed by 5 bases and J by 0 bases, leaving 12 bases between them.

This chain joins TRBV29-1 and TRBJ2-1, with TRBD2 matching over 12 bases. CDR1 is SQVTM, CDR2 ANQGSEA, per germline. V shed 4 bases, J shed 0 bases, and the junction held 13 bases outside the gene matches. The CDR3 runs 19 residues. The CDR3 sequence: CSVAPGLAGARSSYNEQFF. For the CDR3, the DNA is TGCAGCGTTGCCCCGGGACTAGCGGGCGCCCGGAGCTCCTACAATGAGCAGTTCTTC.

This chain joins TRBV6-2 or TRBV6-3 and TRBJ2-4, with D tentatively TRBD1 (6 bases). The germline V gene encodes CDR1 MNHEY and CDR2 SVGEGT. The CDR3 totals 13 residues. V lost 2 bases and J lost 13, with 15 bases in between. The CDR3 region is CASSYISDSSQYF. The CDR3 bases are TGTGCCAGCAGTTACATTTCGGACAGTAGCCAGTACTTC.

V is TRBV18 and J is TRBJ1-2; D is undetermined. The germline CDR1 and CDR2 sequences are KGHSH and LQKENI. This CDR3 comprises 15 residues. The germline V and J ends were trimmed by 0 bases and 8 bases, with 16 bases remaining between them. The CDR3 DNA follows: TGTGCCAGCTCACCACCGAACGCGGTGTCGGGAGGCTACACCTTC. Its protein is CASSPPNAVSGGYTF.

This chain links TRBV4-3 with TRBJ2-2, with 15 bases lining up with TRBD2. The CDR3 totals 19 residues. Germline V gene lookup returns CDR1 LGHNA and CDR2 YSLEER. Trimming removed 0 bases from V and 7 bases from J; junction bases left unmatched: 9. The CDR3 DNA follows: TGCGCCAGCAGCCAAGATCTTAACTTGGGACTAGCGGGAGGCGGGGAGCTGTTTTTT. Translated, it gives CASSQDLNLGLAGGGELFF.

J is TRBJ1-5 and V is TRBV3-1 (or the pseudogene TRBV3-2); 8 bases agree with TRBD1. The germline gives CDR1 LGHDT, CDR2 YNNKEL (reference sequence). The CDR3 has 15 residues. J was trimmed by 6 bases and V by 2 bases; bases with no gene match: 6. The CDR3 here is CASSQTTGGSQPQHF. CDR3 bases: TGTGCCAGCAGCCAAACTACAGGGGGTAGTCAGCCCCAGCATTTT.

In this sample, this clone turned up once. The chain joins TRBV4-2 to TRBJ2-6; 7 bases are shared with TRBD1. The CDR3 contains 16 residues. V shed 0 bases, J shed 2 bases, and the junction held 1 base outside the gene matches. Germline V gene sequence: CDR1 LGHNA, CDR2 YNFKEQ. The CDR3 sequence is CASSQDQGAGANVLTF. The CDR3 DNA follows: TGTGCCAGCAGCCAAGATCAGGGGGCTGGGGCCAACGTCCTGACTTTC.

The gene calls are TRBV6-1 and TRBJ1-6; 10 bases align to TRBD1. The CDR3 sequence is 14 residues long. Germline assignment: CDR1 MNHNS and CDR2 SASEGT. Trimming cost V 5 bases and J 11 bases; bases outside gene matches: 6. This CDR3 is CASSLPGQGTPLHF. CDR3 sequence (DNA): TGTGCCAGCAGTTTACCGGGACAGGGGACACCCCTCCACTTT.

The V and J genes are TRBV9 and TRBJ2-1; 10 nucleotides line up with TRBD2. CDR1 and CDR2 from the germline V gene are SGDLS and YYNGEE. This CDR3 has 17 amino acids. Trimming took 4 bases from V and 0 from J; bases not matched to a gene: 7. CDR3 nucleotides: TGTGCCAGCAGCCCGGGACTAGCGCTGAGCTCCTACAATGAGCAGTTCTTC. Encoded protein: CASSPGLALSSYNEQFF.

The V gene is TRBV28, the J gene TRBJ2-1, with D perhaps matching TRBD2 (5 bases). The CDR3 is 12 residues long. Germline assignment: CDR1 MDHEN and CDR2 SYDVKM. Trimming shortened V by 7 bases and J by 7 bases, and 11 bases separated the two germline ends. CDR3 coding DNA: TGTGCCAGCACTCGGGGTCGGAATGAGCAGTTCTTC. Its translation: CASTRGRNEQFF. Full variable domain (missing parts from reference TRBV28 and TRBJ2-1): DVKVTQSSRYLVKRTGEKVFLECVQDMDHENMFWYRQDPGLGLRLIYFSYDVKMKEKGDIPEGYSVSREKKERFSLILESASTNQTSMYLCASTRGRNEQFFGPGTRLTVL.

The rearrangement uses TRBV4-3 and TRBJ2-1; tentative D call: TRBD2 (6 bases). The CDR3 runs to 17 residues. V lost 1 base and J lost 7, with 20 bases in between. CDR1 is LGHNA and CDR2 is YSLEER in the germline V gene. CDR3: CASSQAVAGTLRNEQFF. The CDR3 nucleotides read TGCGCCAGCAGCCAAGCCGTGGCGGGAACACTCCGGAATGAGCAGTTCTTC.